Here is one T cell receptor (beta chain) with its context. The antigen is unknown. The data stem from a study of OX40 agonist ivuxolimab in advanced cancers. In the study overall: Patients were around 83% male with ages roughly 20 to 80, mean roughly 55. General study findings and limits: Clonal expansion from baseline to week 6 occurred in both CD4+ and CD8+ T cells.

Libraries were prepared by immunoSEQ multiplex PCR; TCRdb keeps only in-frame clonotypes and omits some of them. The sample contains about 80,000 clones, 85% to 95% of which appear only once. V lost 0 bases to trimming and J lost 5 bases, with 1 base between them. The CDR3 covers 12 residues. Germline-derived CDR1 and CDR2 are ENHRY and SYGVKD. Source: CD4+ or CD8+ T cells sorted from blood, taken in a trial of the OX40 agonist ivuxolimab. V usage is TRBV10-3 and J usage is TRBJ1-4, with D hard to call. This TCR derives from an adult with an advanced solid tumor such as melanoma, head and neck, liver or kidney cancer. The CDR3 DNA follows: TGTGCCATCAGTGAGTCGAATGAAAAACTGTTTTTT. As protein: CAISESNEKLFF.